This T cell receptor beta chain came from a study of T cell clones after liver transplantation. Background on the study: Post-transplant blood was tracked for graft-donor-reactive T cell clones identified in a pre-transplant mixed lymphocyte reaction.

Per the germline V gene, CDR1 is GTSNPN and CDR2 is SVGIG (reference sequence). The CDR3 has 14 residues. V was shortened by 0 bases and J by 4 bases, with 12 bases between the two germline ends. Profiling relied on immunoSEQ multiplex PCR, and the TCRdb table lists in-frame clones only, not all of them. The repertoire holds about 75,000 clones, with 84% as singletons. The material sequenced was CD4+ T cells from blood, taken 48 months after liver transplant. The chain links TRBV30 to TRBJ2-5; D remains ambiguous. This TCR came from a human patient who received a liver transplant. Among the T cells, some may be from the graft donor. The CDR3 coding sequence is TGTGCCTGGAGTGTACGTAGGACGGGAGAGACCCAGTACTTC. Encoded protein: CAWSVRRTGETQYF.